Following are 31 T cell receptor beta chains from one sample sequenced in a study of blood T cell repertoires in COVID-19 (dated by TCRdb to 2020 to 2022). The method was the immunoSEQ multiplex PCR assay. The immuneACCESS repertoire file appears here via TCRdb, limited to in-frame rearrangements. These files lack a portion of the clones; in checked studies, under half of the deficit traces to unresolved V genes, and the cause of the others is not known. In this sample the table shows a few hundred thousand clones, approximately 83% of which occur a single time. The ten largest clones take up about 1.9% of the sample. Source material: peripheral blood. The receptor source for this set is a woman between 25 and 40 years old who had recovered from COVID-19.

This clone has just one count. The rearrangement joins TRBV4-1 to TRBJ2-1; D is uncertain. V lost 1 base to trimming and J lost 4 bases, with 5 bases between them. CDR1 MGHRA and CDR2 YSYEKL come from the germline V gene. This CDR3 is 13 amino acids long. The CDR3 DNA sequence: TGCGCCAGCAGCCAAGTACAGTACAATGAGCAGTTCTTC. The encoded protein is CASSQVQYNEQFF.

A remark on this clone: At one boundary the junction diverges from the germline segment, which might be a read error. The J gene is TRBJ1-3, the V gene TRBV5-1; D call uncertain. CDR1 is SGHRS, CDR2 YFSETQ, per germline. The CDR3 has 15 residues. The CDR3 DNA reads as TGCGCCAGCAGGTTGGGTCCGGAGAGGCGAAACACCATATATTTT. Protein sequence: CASRLGPERRNTIYF.

The rearrangement uses TRBV7-2 and TRBJ1-6; 7 bases are shared with TRBD1. Germline assignment: CDR1 SGHTA and CDR2 FQGNSA. J was trimmed by 4 bases and V by 4 bases; bases with no gene match: 10. The CDR3 consists of 17 residues. CDR3 in amino acids: CASSSTSGTAYNSPLHF. The DNA for the CDR3 is TGTGCCAGCAGCTCTACATCCGGGACAGCTTATAATTCACCCCTCCACTTT.

The chain combines TRBV5-4 with TRBJ2-5; tentative D call: TRBD1 (7 bases). The CDR3 consists of 16 residues. V lost 3 bases and J lost 3, with 18 bases in between. The germline gives CDR1 SGHNT, CDR2 YYREEE (reference sequence). Here the CDR3 reads CASSSRSFRGEETQYF. In DNA form, the CDR3 reads TGTGCCAGCAGCTCGAGATCCTTCAGGGGGGAAGAGACCCAGTACTTC.

This chain's CDR3 is CASRTQADEQFF. CDR3 coding DNA: TGTGCCAGTAGGACACAGGCGGATGAGCAGTTCTTC. The chain employs TRBV19 and TRBJ2-1; tentative D call: TRBD1 (5 bases). This CDR3 spans 12 amino acids. Trimming removed 6 bases from V and 8 bases from J, with 11 bases in between. Germline-derived CDR1 and CDR2 are LNHDA and SQIVND (reference sequence).

This clone was counted a single time. This sample includes further DNA sequences coding for the same CDR3. This chain connects TRBV5-1 to TRBJ2-7; the match to TRBD2 covers 8 bases. Germline trimming cut 0 bases from V and 4 bases from J; bases unmatched to any gene: 3. Looked up from germline, CDR1 is SGHRS and CDR2 is YFSETQ. There are 14 residues in the CDR3. CDR3 loop: CASSLGTSGYEQYF. CDR3 DNA: TGCGCCAGCAGCTTGGGTACTAGCGGATACGAGCAGTACTTC.

The chain joins TRBV27 to TRBJ1-6; a weak D match, TRBD1 (6 bases). Trimming took off 4 bases at V and 7 bases at J, with 8 bases between the two ends. This CDR3 is built from 13 residues. In germline, CDR1 is MNHEY, CDR2 SMNVEV (reference sequence). The CDR3 loop reads CASSSGENSPLHF. DNA for the CDR3: TGTGCCAGCAGTTCAGGGGAGAATTCACCCCTCCACTTT.

The chain carries TRBV2 and TRBJ2-1; TRBD2 matches 12 bases. V lost 6 bases, J lost 13 bases, and 7 bases stayed unmatched. The CDR3 runs to 13 residues. The germline gives CDR1 SNHLY, CDR2 FYNNEI. The CDR3 reads CASSPTSGRYQFF. The CDR3 region has the DNA TGTGCCAGCAGCCCTACTAGCGGGAGGTACCAGTTCTTC.

As DNA, the CDR3 is TGTGCCAGCAGCGTCAGCTCGACAGCAGTAGTCACTGAAGCTTTCTTT. Translated: CASSVSSTAVVTEAFF. The genes are TRBV7-6 and TRBJ1-1, with D possibly TRBD1 on 5 matching bases. V lost 5 bases, J lost 4 bases, and 20 bases lay in between. The CDR3 runs 16 residues. CDR1 is SGHVS, CDR2 FNYEAQ, per germline.

The V and J genes are TRBV18 and TRBJ2-1, with a possible D match to TRBD2 (6 bases). The CDR3 length is 14 residues. The ends were cut back, 3 bases at V and 5 bases at J, with 11 bases in the middle. In germline, CDR1 is KGHSH, CDR2 LQKENI. The CDR3 bases are TGTGCCAGCTCACCTAGCGGAGCCGACAATGAGCAGTTCTTC. Translation gives CASSPSGADNEQFF.

V is TRBV2 and J is TRBJ1-1, with TRBD1 matching 8 bases. Germline V gene lookup returns CDR1 SNHLY and CDR2 FYNNEI. CDR3 size: 13 residues. The ends lost 8 bases at V and 4 bases at J; junction bases unmatched: 6. CDR3 DNA sequence: TGTGCCAGCCGACAGGGGTGGTCCACTGAAGCTTTCTTT. Amino acid sequence: CASRQGWSTEAFF. Full variable domain (outside the CDR3, taken from reference TRBV2 and TRBJ1-1): EPEVTQTPSHQVTQMGQEVILRCVPISNHLYFYWYRQILGQKVEFLVSFYNNEISEKSEIFDDQFSVERPDGSNFTLKIRSTKLEDSAMYFCASRQGWSTEAFFGQGTRLTVV.

The J gene is TRBJ2-3, the V gene TRBV27, with 11 bases that match TRBD2. Germline V gene sequence: CDR1 MNHEY, CDR2 SMNVEV (reference sequence). V was pared by 6 bases and J by 1 base, with 9 bases of the junction left unmatched. This CDR3 is built from 17 residues. CDR3 DNA: TGTGCCAGCAGACGAGTAGCGGGGGGGCCCCGCACAGATACGCAGTATTTT. This gives the protein CASRRVAGGPRTDTQYF.

The chain has TRBV12-5 and TRBJ2-3; 7 nucleotides align to TRBD2. The V segment lost 1 base and the J segment 4 bases; nucleotides outside the gene matches: 2. Germline CDR1 LGHNT, CDR2 FRNRAP. The CDR3 extends over 14 amino acids. This CDR3 reads CASGLGEGPDTQYF. The CDR3 nucleotides read TGTGCTAGTGGTTTGGGGGAGGGCCCAGATACGCAGTATTTT.

This sequence joins TRBV21-1 and TRBJ2-2; TRBD1, as called in the table, went unchecked against the DNA. TRBV21-1 is labeled a pseudogene. The CDR3 loop spans 16 amino acids. As DNA, the CDR3 is TGTGCCAGCAGCAAAGCCACAGCCAGAAACACCGGGGAGCTGTTTTTT. Protein: CASSKATARNTGELFF.

This clone came up once. The chain joins TRBV19 to TRBJ2-6; D uncertain. The CDR3 is 14 residues long. Germline CDR1 LNHDA, CDR2 SQIVND (reference sequence). Trimming took off 3 bases at V and 1 base at J, with 4 bases between the two ends. The CDR3 loop is CASSIGSGANVLTF. In DNA form, the CDR3 reads TGTGCCAGTAGTATCGGTTCTGGGGCCAACGTCCTGACTTTC.

The chain uses TRBV19 and TRBJ1-1; D remains unclear. CDR3 length equals 16 residues. The germline gives CDR1 LNHDA, CDR2 SQIVND (reference sequence). The V gene lost 3 bases and the J gene lost 1 base, with 15 bases spanning the gap. DNA for the CDR3: TGTGCCAGTAGTATCGCGGGAGGCCGGGGGAACACTGAAGCTTTCTTT. It encodes CASSIAGGRGNTEAFF.

In this sample, this clone turned up a few times. The chain joins TRBV6-5 to TRBJ1-1, with 8 bases that match TRBD1. The CDR3 loop spans 13 amino acids. Germline values: CDR1 MNHEY, CDR2 SVGAGI. V dropped 2 bases and J dropped 7; count of bases not matched to a gene: 3. The DNA of the CDR3 is TGTGCCAGCAGTTACGGGACAGGTCGTGAAGCTTTCTTT. The encoded protein is CASSYGTGREAFF.

With regard to this clone: Germline and junction disagree at one end, which may indicate a read error. The V and J genes are TRBV7-7 and TRBJ2-3, with D hard to call. CDR1 SSHAT and CDR2 FNYEAQ come from the germline V gene (reference sequence). The CDR3 runs to 14 residues. CDR3 nucleotide sequence: TGTGCTAGCAGCCTGAATAGAGTCACAGATACGCAGTATTTT. Protein sequence: CASSLNRVTDTQYF.

The CDR3 DNA reads as TGTGCCAGTCGCGTTGCGGCAAAGGGGTATGAGCAGTTCTTC. Its protein is CASRVAAKGYEQFF. The genes are TRBV6-5 and TRBJ2-1; maybe TRBD1 (5 bases). V was trimmed by 9 bases and J by 8 bases, leaving 20 bases between them. The germline V gene encodes CDR1 MNHEY and CDR2 SVGAGI. There are 14 residues in the CDR3.

The chain joins TRBV27 to TRBJ1-5; 7 nucleotides agree with TRBD1. CDR1 is MNHEY, CDR2 SMNVEV, per germline (reference sequence). There are 14 residues in the CDR3. Trimming cost V 4 bases and J 6 bases; bases outside gene matches: 6. The CDR3 DNA reads TGTGCCAGCAGTTCCACAGGGGTTTCTCAGCCCCAGCATTTT. Translated: CASSSTGVSQPQHF.

This clone was detected only once. The gene calls are TRBV11-2 and TRBJ2-2; 9 bases are a match to TRBD1. The trim removed 6 bases at V and 3 bases at J, leaving 8 bases unmatched. The germline V gene encodes CDR1 SGHAT and CDR2 FQNNGV. This CDR3 comprises 16 residues. Here the CDR3 reads CASRPGQGPHTGELFF. The DNA for the CDR3 is TGTGCCAGCAGGCCGGGACAGGGACCCCACACCGGGGAGCTGTTTTTT.

The gene calls are TRBV18 and TRBJ2-5; the match to TRBD1 covers 9 bases. The V gene end was trimmed by 3 bases and the J gene end by 4 bases; junction bases not matched to a gene: 3. From germline, CDR1 is KGHSH and CDR2 LQKENI. This CDR3 is built from 14 residues. As DNA, the CDR3 is TGTGCCAGCTCACCGGACAGGGGACTAGAGACCCAGTACTTC. It is translated as CASSPDRGLETQYF.

This clone was seen ten or more times. The chain carries TRBV4-2 and TRBJ2-1; D gene ambiguous. The CDR3 is 16 residues long. The V end was cut by 0 bases, the J end by 0 bases, with 9 bases between. Germline CDR1 LGHNA, CDR2 YNFKEQ. The CDR3: CASSQEPRGSYNEQFF. DNA of the CDR3: TGTGCCAGCAGCCAAGAGCCAAGAGGCTCCTACAATGAGCAGTTCTTC.

This chain links TRBV7-9 with TRBJ1-5; 7 bases align to TRBD1. Trimming at V came to 1 base and at J to 4 bases, leaving 7 bases not matched to a gene. Germline CDR1 is SEHNR and CDR2 is FQNEAQ (reference sequence). The CDR3 covers 16 residues. The CDR3 sequence: CASSLGGTANNQPQHF. CDR3 coding DNA: TGTGCCAGCAGCTTAGGAGGGACAGCGAATAATCAGCCCCAGCATTTT. The whole variable domain, filled in from reference TRBV7-9 and TRBJ1-5, reads DTGVSQNPRHKITKRGQNVTFRCDPISEHNRLYWYRQTLGQGPEFLTYFQNEAQLEKSRLLSDRFSAERPKGSFSTLEIQRTEQGDSAMYLCASSLGGTANNQPQHFGDGTRLSIL.

The chain links TRBV4-1 to TRBJ1-5; D call uncertain. This CDR3 comprises 15 residues. Germline V gene lookup returns CDR1 MGHRA and CDR2 YSYEKL. V lost 2 bases and J lost 4, with 12 bases in between. Here the CDR3 DNA reads TGCGCCAGCAGCCAATTCCTAGTGAGTAATCAGCCCCAGCATTTT. Residues: CASSQFLVSNQPQHF.

Note on this clone: One junction end disagrees with the germline gene, perhaps due to a read error. The chain combines TRBV7-7 with TRBJ2-5, with TRBD2 matching 10 bases. The CDR3 covers 14 residues. The germline V gene encodes CDR1 SSHAT and CDR2 FNYEAQ (reference sequence). CDR3 sequence (DNA): TGTGCTAGCAGCTCAGGGACTAGCGTGGAGACCCAGTACTTC. Its translation is CASSSGTSVETQYF.

The rearrangement uses TRBV5-5 and TRBJ1-1; 8 nucleotides line up with TRBD1. The trim removed 3 bases at V and 11 bases at J, leaving 12 bases unmatched. Germline V gene lookup returns CDR1 SGHKS and CDR2 YYEKEE (reference sequence). The CDR3 consists of 14 residues. The CDR3 reads CASSSLKDRVGAFF. CDR3 nucleotides: TGTGCCAGCAGCTCCCTAAAGGACAGGGTAGGTGCTTTCTTT.

The CDR3 loop reads CASSLKAGGLSPLHF. The CDR3 bases are TGTGCCAGCAGCTTGAAGGCAGGGGGTCTTTCACCCCTCCACTTT. The chain carries TRBV5-4 and TRBJ1-6; 7 nucleotides align to TRBD1. CDR1 and CDR2 from the germline V gene are SGHNT and YYREEE (reference sequence). Trimming took 1 base from V and 9 from J; bases not matched to a gene: 7. The CDR3 totals 15 residues.

The rearrangement uses TRBV30 and TRBJ1-1, with TRBD1 identical over 9 bases. The ends lost 5 bases at V and 10 bases at J; junction bases unmatched: 5. Germline values: CDR1 GTSNPN, CDR2 SVGIG (reference sequence). CDR3 length: 11 amino acids. CDR3 nucleotides: TGTGCCTGGGAGGACAGGGGATCAGCTTTCTTT. Its translation: CAWEDRGSAFF.

Concerning this clone itself: This sample also contains other DNA sequences that code for the same CDR3. V is TRBV18 and J is TRBJ2-3; D not certain. Germline lookup yields CDR1 KGHSH and CDR2 LQKENI. This CDR3 is built from 12 residues. V was pared by 1 base and J by 9 bases, with 8 bases between. The CDR3 is CASSPRSDTQYF. The CDR3 region has the DNA TGTGCCAGCTCACCACGAAGCGACACGCAGTATTTT.

The rearrangement joins TRBV4-3 to TRBJ1-1, with D tentatively TRBD1 (5 bases). The V and J ends lost 0 bases and 0 bases respectively, with 11 bases between them. This CDR3 has 16 amino acids. Germline V gene data show CDR1 as LGHNA and CDR2 as YSLEER. Written as DNA, the CDR3 is TGCGCCAGCAGCCAAGATGGGGGGTCGTTGAACACTGAAGCTTTCTTT. Its protein is CASSQDGGSLNTEAFF.